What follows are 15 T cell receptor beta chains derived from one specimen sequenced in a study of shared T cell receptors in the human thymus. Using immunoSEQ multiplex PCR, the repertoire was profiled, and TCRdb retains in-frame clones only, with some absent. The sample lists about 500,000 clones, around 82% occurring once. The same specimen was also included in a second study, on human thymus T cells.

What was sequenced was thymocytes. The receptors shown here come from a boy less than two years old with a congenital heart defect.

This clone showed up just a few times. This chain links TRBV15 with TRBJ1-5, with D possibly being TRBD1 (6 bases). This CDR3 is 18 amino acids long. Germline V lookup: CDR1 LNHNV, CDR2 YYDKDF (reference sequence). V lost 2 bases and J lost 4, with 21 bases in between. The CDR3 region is CATSRKPSAGDYNQPQHF. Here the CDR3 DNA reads TGTGCCACCAGCAGAAAACCCTCGGCAGGGGATTATAATCAGCCCCAGCATTTT.

The CDR3 reads CASIDRGGVAGGGFGSTDTQYF. Here the CDR3 DNA reads TGTGCCAGCATCGACCGGGGGGGAGTAGCGGGAGGGGGCTTCGGGAGCACAGATACGCAGTATTTT. This sequence joins TRBV28 and TRBJ2-3, with 11 nucleotides matching TRBD2. Germline V gene lookup returns CDR1 MDHEN and CDR2 SYDVKM. There are 22 residues in the CDR3. The ends lost 7 bases at V and 0 bases at J; junction bases unmatched: 24.

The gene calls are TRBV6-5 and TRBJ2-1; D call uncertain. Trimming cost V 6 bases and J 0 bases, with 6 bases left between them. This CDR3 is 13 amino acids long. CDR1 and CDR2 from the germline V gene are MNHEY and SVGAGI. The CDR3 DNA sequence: TGTGCCAGCAGCACGAGCTCCTACAATGAGCAGTTCTTC. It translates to CASSTSSYNEQFF.

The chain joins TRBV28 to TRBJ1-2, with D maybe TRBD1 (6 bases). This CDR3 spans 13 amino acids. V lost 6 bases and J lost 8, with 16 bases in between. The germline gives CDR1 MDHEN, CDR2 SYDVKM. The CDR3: CASSLAGAGGYTF. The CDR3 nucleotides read TGTGCCAGCAGCCTGGCGGGGGCTGGCGGCTACACCTTC.

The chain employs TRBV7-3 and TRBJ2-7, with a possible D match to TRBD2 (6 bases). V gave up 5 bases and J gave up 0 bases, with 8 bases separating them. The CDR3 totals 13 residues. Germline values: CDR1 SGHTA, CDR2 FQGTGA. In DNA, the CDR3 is TGTGCCAGCAGCGCGGGACCCTCCTACGAGCAGTACTTC. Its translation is CASSAGPSYEQYF.

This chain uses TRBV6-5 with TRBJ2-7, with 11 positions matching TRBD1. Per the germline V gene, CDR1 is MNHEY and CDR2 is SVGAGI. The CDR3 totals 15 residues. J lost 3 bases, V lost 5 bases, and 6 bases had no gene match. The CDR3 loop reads CASSVPDRGHYEQYF. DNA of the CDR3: TGTGCCAGCAGTGTCCCGGACAGGGGGCACTACGAGCAGTACTTC.

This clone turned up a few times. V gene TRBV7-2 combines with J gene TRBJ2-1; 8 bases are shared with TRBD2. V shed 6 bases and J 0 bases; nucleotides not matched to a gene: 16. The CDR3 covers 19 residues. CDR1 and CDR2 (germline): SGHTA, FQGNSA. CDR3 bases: TGTGCCAGCAGATGGGGACTAGGGGTCCCAAAGGGCTCCTACAATGAGCAGTTCTTC. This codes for CASRWGLGVPKGSYNEQFF. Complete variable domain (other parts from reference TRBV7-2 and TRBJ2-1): GAGVSQSPSNKVTEKGKDVELRCDPISGHTALYWYRQSLGQGLEFLIYFQGNSAPDKSGLPSDRFSAERTGGSVSTLTIQRTQQEDSAVYLCASRWGLGVPKGSYNEQFFGPGTRLTVL.

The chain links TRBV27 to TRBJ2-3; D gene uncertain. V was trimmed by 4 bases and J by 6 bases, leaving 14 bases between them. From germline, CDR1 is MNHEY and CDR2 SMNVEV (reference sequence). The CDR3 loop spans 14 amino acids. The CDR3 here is CASSSHASYDTQYF. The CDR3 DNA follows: TGTGCCAGCAGTTCCCACGCTAGTTATGATACGCAGTATTTT.

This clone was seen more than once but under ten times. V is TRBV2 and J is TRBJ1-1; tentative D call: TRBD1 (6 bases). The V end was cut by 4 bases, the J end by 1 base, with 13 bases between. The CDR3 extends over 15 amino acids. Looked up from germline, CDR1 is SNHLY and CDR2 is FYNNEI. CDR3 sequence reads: CASSGQVRGNTEAFF. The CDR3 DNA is TGTGCCAGCAGTGGACAGGTAAGGGGGAACACTGAAGCTTTCTTT. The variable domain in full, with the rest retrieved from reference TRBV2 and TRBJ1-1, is EPEVTQTPSHQVTQMGQEVILRCVPISNHLYFYWYRQILGQKVEFLVSFYNNEISEKSEIFDDQFSVERPDGSNFTLKIRSTKLEDSAMYFCASSGQVRGNTEAFFGQGTRLTVV.

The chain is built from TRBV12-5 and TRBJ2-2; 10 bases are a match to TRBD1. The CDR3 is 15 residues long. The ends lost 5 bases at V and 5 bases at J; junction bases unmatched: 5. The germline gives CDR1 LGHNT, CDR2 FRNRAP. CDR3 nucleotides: TGTGCTAGTGGTCGGGACAGGGGACGGACCGGGGAGCTGTTTTTT. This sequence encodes CASGRDRGRTGELFF.

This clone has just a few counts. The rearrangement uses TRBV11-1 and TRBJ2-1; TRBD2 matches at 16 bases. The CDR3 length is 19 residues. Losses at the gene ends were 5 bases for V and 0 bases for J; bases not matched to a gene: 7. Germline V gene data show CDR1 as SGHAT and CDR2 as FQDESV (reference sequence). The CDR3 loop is CASSPGTSGRDSSYNEQFF. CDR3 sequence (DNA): TGTGCCAGCAGCCCCGGGACTAGCGGGAGGGACAGCTCCTACAATGAGCAGTTCTTC.

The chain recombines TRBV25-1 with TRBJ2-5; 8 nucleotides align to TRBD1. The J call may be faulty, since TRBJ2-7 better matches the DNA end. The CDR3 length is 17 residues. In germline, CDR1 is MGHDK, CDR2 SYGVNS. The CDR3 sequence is CASSEYGTGLSRYEQYF. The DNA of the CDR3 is TGTGCCAGCAGTGAATATGGGACAGGATTATCCCGCTACGAGCAGTACTTC.

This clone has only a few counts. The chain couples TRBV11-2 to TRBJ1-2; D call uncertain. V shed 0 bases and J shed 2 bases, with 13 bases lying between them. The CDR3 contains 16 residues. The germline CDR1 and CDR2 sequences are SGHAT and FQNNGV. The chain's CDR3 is CASSLDPLRLNYGYTF. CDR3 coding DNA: TGTGCCAGCAGCTTAGATCCTCTCCGGTTGAACTATGGCTACACCTTC.

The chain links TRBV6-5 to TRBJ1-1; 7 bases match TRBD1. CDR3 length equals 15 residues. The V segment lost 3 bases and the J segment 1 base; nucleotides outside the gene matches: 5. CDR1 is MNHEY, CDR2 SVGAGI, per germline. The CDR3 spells CASSYEGAGNTEAFF. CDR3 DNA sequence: TGTGCCAGCAGTTATGAGGGGGCTGGGAACACTGAAGCTTTCTTT.

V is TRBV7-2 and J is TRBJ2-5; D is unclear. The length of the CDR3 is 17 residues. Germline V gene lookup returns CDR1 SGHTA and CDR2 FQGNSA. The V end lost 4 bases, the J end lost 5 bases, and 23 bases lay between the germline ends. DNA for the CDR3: TGTGCCAGCAGCTGCCGTAATATCCGCACGGGTCGTGAGACCCAGTACTTC. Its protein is CASSCRNIRTGRETQYF.